This TCR beta chain was recovered during a study of beta chain features in type 1 diabetes (dated by TCRdb to 2017 to 2018). Study-wide context: Patients and healthy donors did not differ in mean age, gender distribution, total cell number or subset yield. A total of roughly 110 million sorted cells were examined across all samples, and the number of cells per subset was strongly correlated with RNA yield. The study compared the TCRB repertoires of sorted circulating CD4+ T cell subsets in recently diagnosed type 1 diabetes patients with those in matched healthy donors. Naive and central memory subsets were obtained from all 30 or so donors, but regulatory and stem cell-like memory subsets were isolated from only 8 patients and roughly 8 healthy donors.

Overall results and qualifications from the work: Naive, central memory and regulatory TCRB repertoires appeared more similar among patients than among healthy donors. In all four CD4+ subsets, TCRB CDR3 length was moderately but significantly shorter in type 1 diabetes patients. Shorter templates might have been favored by PCR, but patient and control samples were amplified and corrected together, so both groups would have been affected equally by any skew. Patients with type 1 diabetes made fewer insertions and deleted more nucleotides at VDJ recombination sites, implying thymic rearrangement abnormalities. Because cDNA was sequenced instead of genomic DNA, activated cells with high expression could be over-represented, although the groups did not differ in activation or CD3 levels. Because the HLA sub-analyses included only small numbers of individuals, any influence of HLA type on TCRB rearrangement was left unresolved.

A single peripheral blood draw of approximately 0.11 L on average was collected from each donor into heparinised tubes. A BD FACSAria II was used to sort naive, central memory, regulatory and stem cell-like memory CD4+ T cells with a panel that included CD45RO, CCR7, CD25, CD127, CD95 and CD27. A purity above 95% was achieved for all sorted populations. PBMCs were isolated immediately by Lymphoprep density gradient centrifugation and stained directly without culture. To minimize batch effects, samples were stained and sorted in pairs, one healthy donor with one patient per experiment. The entire isolated RNA was reverse transcribed using the High Capacity cDNA Reverse Transcription Kit, and thus expressed TCRB transcripts were sequenced. Deep immunoSEQ sequencing was applied to naive, central memory and regulatory T cell samples, giving an average of roughly 3.3 million total reads per sample. Sorted cells were lysed in RLT buffer, and RNA was extracted using DNase-treated RNeasy Micro or Mini kits according to cell number. To prevent cross-contamination, every cell subset was processed on its own, while patient and healthy donor samples were processed together. TCRB sequences were amplified from cDNA with the immunoSEQ multiplex PCR, producing 87-bp fragments spanning the CDR3 region. Amplicons were sequenced on the Illumina HiSeq platform. Processing in the source paper ran as follows. PCR bias was computationally corrected using synthetic template baselines, reads within Hamming distance 2 were collapsed, and singletons that could not be merged were discarded. Reads were aligned against IMGT so that V, D and J genes, CDR3 length and insertions or deletions at six rearrangement sites could be assigned. Within each subset, clonotype counts were normalized to sorted cell number, after which true diversity and Gini coefficients were computed with the tcR R package. The overlap coefficient, calculated on TCRB nucleotide sequences, was used to quantify repertoire sharing. TCRdb stores this immuneACCESS table with in-frame sequences only. Part of the clones is absent; in the studies checked, under half of the shortfall reflects unresolved V genes, and no reason is known for the rest. Clone size and the V and J calls come from that table; the DNA yielded D and trimming. The sample table records around 300,000 clones; 8% of these occur just once. 1% of the sample belongs to the ten largest clones.

The germline V gene specifies SGHNT as CDR1 and YENEEA as CDR2. V is cut by 3 bases and J by 2 bases, and the space between the germline ends is 8 bases. From the cysteine up to the phenylalanine, the CDR3 has a length of 15 residues. Of the read, only the CDR3 DNA is kept; its 45 bases are in frame from base 1. This clone was recorded a few times. Its binding antigen is unknown. The sample holds no much larger clone one base away, and base qualities are not on file. This receptor chain uses TRBV11-3 and TRBJ2-6; the D gene could be TRBD1 or TRBD2, each one agreeing over 5 bases. Sequencing was done on a sample of central memory CD4+ T cells from blood. This receptor was obtained from a woman aged 18-29 years in good health. The DNA sequence is TGTGCCAGCAGCTTTGGGGGAACTGGGGCCAACGTCCTGACTTTC. This yields the protein CASSFGGTGANVLTF.